Described below is a single T cell receptor (beta chain) sequence and its context. Its antigen is unknown. This sample was included in a study of T-cell memory formation after mild COVID-19. The CDR3 consists of 12 residues. Study-wide findings and caveats: Those CD4+ clones that contracted were mainly in CM and EM (CD8+ ones in EMRA). Clones that contracted from day 15 to 85 were balanced CD4/CD8, while later expanders leaned CD4+. Researchers found some responding clones in pre-infection memory, a sign that cross-reactive memory joined.

TCRdb analysed the 5' RACE reads with MiXCR anew, one entry per CDR3 protein. The sample has 450,000 to 700,000 distinct CDR3 sequences; roughly 17% are singletons. The sequenced sample was PBMCs or a T cell subset sorted from them (not recorded which). The chain couples TRBV21-1 to TRBJ2-7; the listed D gene, TRBD1, was not tested against the DNA. TRBV21-1 is a pseudogene segment. The TCR sequence derives from an adult woman who had mild COVID-19 (a few samples of this study predate the infection). Cell type and time point are not known. CDR3 DNA: TGTGCCAGCGGATGGGGGACCTACGAGCAGTACTTC. Its translation is CASGWGTYEQYF.